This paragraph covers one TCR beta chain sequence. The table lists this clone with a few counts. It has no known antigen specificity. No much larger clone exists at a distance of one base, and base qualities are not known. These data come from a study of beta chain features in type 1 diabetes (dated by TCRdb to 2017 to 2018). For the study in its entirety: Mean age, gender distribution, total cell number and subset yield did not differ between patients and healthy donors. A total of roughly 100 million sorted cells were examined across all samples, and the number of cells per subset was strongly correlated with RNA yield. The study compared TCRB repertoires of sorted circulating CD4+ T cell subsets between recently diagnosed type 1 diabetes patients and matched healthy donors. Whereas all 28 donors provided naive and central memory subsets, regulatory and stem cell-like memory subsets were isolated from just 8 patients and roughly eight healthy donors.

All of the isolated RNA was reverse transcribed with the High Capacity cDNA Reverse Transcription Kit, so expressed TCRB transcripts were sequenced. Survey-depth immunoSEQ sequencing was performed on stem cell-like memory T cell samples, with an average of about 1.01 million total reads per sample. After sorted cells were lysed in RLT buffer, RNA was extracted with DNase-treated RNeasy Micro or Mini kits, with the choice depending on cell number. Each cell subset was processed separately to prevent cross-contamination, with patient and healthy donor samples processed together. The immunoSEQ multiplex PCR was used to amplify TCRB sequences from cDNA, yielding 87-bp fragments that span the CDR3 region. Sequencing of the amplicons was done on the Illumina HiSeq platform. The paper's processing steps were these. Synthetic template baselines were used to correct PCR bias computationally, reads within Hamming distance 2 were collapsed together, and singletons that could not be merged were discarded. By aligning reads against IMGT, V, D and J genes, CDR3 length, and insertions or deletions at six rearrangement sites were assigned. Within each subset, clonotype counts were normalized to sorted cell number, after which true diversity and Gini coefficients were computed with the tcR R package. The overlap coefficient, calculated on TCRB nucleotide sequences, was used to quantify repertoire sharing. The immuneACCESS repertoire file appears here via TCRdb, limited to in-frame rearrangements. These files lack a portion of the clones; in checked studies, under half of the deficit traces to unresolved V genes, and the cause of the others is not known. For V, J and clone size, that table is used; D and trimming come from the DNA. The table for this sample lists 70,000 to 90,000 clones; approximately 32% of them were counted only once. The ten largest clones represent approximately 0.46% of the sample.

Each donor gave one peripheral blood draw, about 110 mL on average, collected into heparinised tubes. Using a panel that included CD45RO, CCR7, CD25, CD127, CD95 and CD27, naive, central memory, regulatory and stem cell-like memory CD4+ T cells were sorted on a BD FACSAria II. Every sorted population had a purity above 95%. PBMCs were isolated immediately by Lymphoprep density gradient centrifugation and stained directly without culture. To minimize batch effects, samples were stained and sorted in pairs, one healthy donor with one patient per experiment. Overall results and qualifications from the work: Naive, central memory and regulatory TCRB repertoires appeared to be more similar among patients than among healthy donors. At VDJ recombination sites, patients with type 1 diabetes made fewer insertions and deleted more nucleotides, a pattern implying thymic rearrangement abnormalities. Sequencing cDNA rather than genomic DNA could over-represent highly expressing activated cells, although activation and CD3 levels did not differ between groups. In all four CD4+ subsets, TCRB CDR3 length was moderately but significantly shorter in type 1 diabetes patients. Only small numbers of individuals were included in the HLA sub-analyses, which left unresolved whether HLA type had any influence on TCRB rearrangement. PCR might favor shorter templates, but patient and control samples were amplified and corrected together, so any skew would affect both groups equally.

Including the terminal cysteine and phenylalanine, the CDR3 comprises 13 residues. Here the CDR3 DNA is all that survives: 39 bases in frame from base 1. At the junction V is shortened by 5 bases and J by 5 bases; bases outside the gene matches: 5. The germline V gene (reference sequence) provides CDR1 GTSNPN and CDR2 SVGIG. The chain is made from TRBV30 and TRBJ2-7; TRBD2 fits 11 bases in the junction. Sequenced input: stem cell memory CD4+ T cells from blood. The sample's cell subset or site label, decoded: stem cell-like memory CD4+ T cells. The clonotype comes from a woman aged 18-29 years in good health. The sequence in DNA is TGTGCCTGGCGGTCTAGCGGGAGGAACGAGCAGTACTTC. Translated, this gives CAWRSSGRNEQYF.